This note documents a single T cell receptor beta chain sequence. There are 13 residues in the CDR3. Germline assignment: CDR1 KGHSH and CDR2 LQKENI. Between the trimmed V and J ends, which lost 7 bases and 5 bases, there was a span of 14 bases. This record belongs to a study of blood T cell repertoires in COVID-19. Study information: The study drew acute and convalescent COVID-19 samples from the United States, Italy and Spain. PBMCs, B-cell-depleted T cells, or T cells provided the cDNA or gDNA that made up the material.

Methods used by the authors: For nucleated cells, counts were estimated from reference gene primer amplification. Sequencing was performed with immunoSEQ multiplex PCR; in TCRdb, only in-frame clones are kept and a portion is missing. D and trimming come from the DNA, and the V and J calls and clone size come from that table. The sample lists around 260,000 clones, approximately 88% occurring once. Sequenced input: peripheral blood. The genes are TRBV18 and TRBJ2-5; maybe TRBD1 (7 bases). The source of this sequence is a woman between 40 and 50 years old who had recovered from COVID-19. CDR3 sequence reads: CASFDRAGETQYF. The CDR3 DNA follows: TGTGCCAGCTTTGACAGGGCGGGGGAGACCCAGTACTTC.